The 24 T cell receptor beta chains reported below all come from one sample, sequenced in a study of T cell responses to AZD1222 COVID-19 vaccine. Using immunoSEQ multiplex PCR, the repertoire was profiled, and TCRdb retains in-frame clones only, with some absent. The data show 55,000 to 70,000 clones, roughly 90% seen once. The sample was peripheral blood, taken on day 0 of AZD1222 vaccination. The receptors were sampled from an adult in good health.

The V and J genes are TRBV6-2 or TRBV6-3 and TRBJ1-6; no firm D call. The germline V and J ends were trimmed by 2 bases and 6 bases, with 8 bases remaining between them. Germline V lookup: CDR1 MNHEY, CDR2 SVGEGT. The CDR3 spans 14 residues. CDR3 sequence reads: CASSYGQLNSPLHF. The CDR3 DNA sequence: TGTGCCAGCAGTTACGGGCAGCTTAATTCACCCCTCCACTTT.

The J gene is TRBJ2-2, the V gene TRBV11-3, with D hard to call. CDR3 length: 13 amino acids. Germline lookup yields CDR1 SGHNT and CDR2 YENEEA. The ends were cut back, 0 bases at V and 2 bases at J, with 1 base in the middle. The CDR3 DNA reads TGTGCCAGCAGCTTAGAAAACACCGGGGAGCTGTTTTTT. Protein product: CASSLENTGELFF.

This clone occurred a few times. J is TRBJ1-3 and V is TRBV3-1 (or the pseudogene TRBV3-2); possibly TRBD1 for D (6 bases). CDR3 length equals 15 residues. Germline assignment: CDR1 LGHDT and CDR2 YNNKEL (reference sequence). V gave up 6 bases and J gave up 0 bases, with 12 bases separating them. The CDR3 DNA sequence: TGTGCCAGCAGTCGAGGGACAAACTCTGGAAACACCATATATTTT. It encodes CASSRGTNSGNTIYF.

The chain combines TRBV3-1 (or the pseudogene TRBV3-2) with TRBJ1-1; D is possibly TRBD1 (6 bases). Trimming removed 4 bases at V and 6 bases at J, with 18 bases between. Germline V gives CDR1 LGHDT, CDR2 YNNKEL (reference sequence). This CDR3 spans 15 amino acids. This chain's CDR3 is CASSLAGGPIAEAFF. The CDR3 DNA is TGTGCCAGCAGCCTAGCCGGGGGGCCTATCGCTGAAGCTTTCTTT.

The V call is TRBV2, the J call TRBJ2-7, with 8 bases matching TRBD1. CDR3 length: 16 amino acids. V dropped 3 bases and J dropped 3; count of bases not matched to a gene: 10. Per germline, CDR1 SNHLY and CDR2 FYNNEI. The CDR3 region is CASSDVHGTGLYEQYF. In DNA form, the CDR3 reads TGTGCCAGCAGTGACGTCCATGGGACAGGCCTCTACGAGCAGTACTTC.

This chain links TRBV5-1 with TRBJ1-1; a possible D gene is TRBD1 (5 bases). There are 14 residues in the CDR3. Germline V gives CDR1 SGHRS, CDR2 YFSETQ. Between the trimmed V and J ends, which lost 0 bases and 5 bases, there was a span of 11 bases. Written as DNA, the CDR3 is TGCGCCAGCAGCTTGGATGGGGGGGATACTGAAGCTTTCTTT. Its translation is CASSLDGGDTEAFF. Variable domain in full (rest from reference TRBV5-1 and TRBJ1-1): KAGVTQTPRYLIKTRGQQVTLSCSPISGHRSVSWYQQTPGQGLQFLFEYFSETQRNKGNFPGRFSGRQFSNSRSEMNVSTLELGDSALYLCASSLDGGDTEAFFGQGTRLTVV.

V gene TRBV5-1 combines with J gene TRBJ2-7; 10 bases agree with TRBD2. The CDR3 runs 15 residues. The junction had 8 bases not matched to a gene; V was cut back by 4 bases and J by 4 bases. Germline V gives CDR1 SGHRS, CDR2 YFSETQ. The CDR3 nucleotides read TGCGCCAGCAGCACTCTAGCGGGAGAGCGTTACGAGCAGTACTTC. This codes for CASSTLAGERYEQYF. The whole variable domain, remainder taken from reference TRBV5-1 and TRBJ2-7, is KAGVTQTPRYLIKTRGQQVTLSCSPISGHRSVSWYQQTPGQGLQFLFEYFSETQRNKGNFPGRFSGRQFSNSRSEMNVSTLELGDSALYLCASSTLAGERYEQYFGPGTRLTVT.

The chain joins TRBV7-6 to TRBJ2-1, with TRBD1 matching 8 bases. The CDR3 sequence is 14 residues long. CDR1 and CDR2 (germline): SGHVS, FNYEAQ. Trimming cost V 4 bases and J 6 bases; bases outside gene matches: 5. CDR3 coding DNA: TGTGCCAGCAGCTGGACAGGGAACATCAATGAGCAGTTCTTC. Its protein is CASSWTGNINEQFF.

The chain has TRBV5-4 and TRBJ1-5; D unresolved. The CDR3 spans 14 residues. The germline V and J ends were trimmed by 2 bases and 7 bases, with 13 bases remaining between them. Germline-derived CDR1 and CDR2 are SGHNT and YYREEE (reference sequence). The CDR3 spells CASSLNPLGQPQHF. CDR3 bases: TGTGCCAGCAGCTTAAACCCTTTAGGGCAGCCCCAGCATTTT.

CDR3 nucleotides: TGTGCCAGCAGTTACTCTCGTTTCCCCGGGGAGCTGTTTTTT. Residues: CASSYSRFPGELFF. The chain links TRBV6-2 or TRBV6-3 to TRBJ2-2; D gene ambiguous. This CDR3 is built from 14 residues. CDR1 is MNHEY and CDR2 is SVGEGT in the germline V gene. V was cut by 0 bases and J by 6 bases, with 8 bases left in between.

The genes are TRBV7-2 and TRBJ2-3, with 12 bases identical to TRBD2. Germline values: CDR1 SGHTA, CDR2 FQGNSA. The CDR3 consists of 17 residues. V dropped 2 bases and J dropped 4; count of bases not matched to a gene: 7. In DNA form, the CDR3 reads TGTGCCAGCAGCTTACAGCTAGCGGGAGGGCCGGCAGATACGCAGTATTTT. It yields the protein CASSLQLAGGPADTQYF.

CDR3 residues: CASRRDRGLYEQYF. CDR3 in DNA: TGTGCCAGCCGCCGGGACAGGGGTTTATACGAGCAGTACTTC. V usage is TRBV2 and J usage is TRBJ2-7; 10 bases are a match to TRBD1. The CDR3 has 14 residues. CDR1 and CDR2 from the germline V gene are SNHLY and FYNNEI. J was trimmed by 4 bases and V by 8 bases; bases with no gene match: 8.

The chain links TRBV12-3 or TRBV12-4 to TRBJ2-5; D unresolved. The V gene lost 5 bases and the J gene lost 2 bases, with 9 bases spanning the gap. This CDR3 comprises 13 residues. DNA for the CDR3: TGTGCCAGCAGTACCTCGAGTCAAGAGACCCAGTACTTC. This sequence encodes CASSTSSQETQYF.

The V call is TRBV5-1, the J call TRBJ1-1, with D possibly matching TRBD1 (6 bases). The V end was cut by 1 base, the J end by 2 bases, with 18 bases between. Germline-derived CDR1 and CDR2 are SGHRS and YFSETQ. The CDR3 sequence is 17 residues long. The CDR3 DNA reads TGCGCCAGCAGCTTGTGGGCTGGGGGCGCGGATAACACTGAAGCTTTCTTT. The encoded protein is CASSLWAGGADNTEAFF.

The V gene is TRBV28, the J gene TRBJ2-5, with TRBD2 as a possible D gene (5 bases). Trimming removed 6 bases at V and 0 bases at J, with 17 bases between. The CDR3 is 16 amino acids. The germline V gene encodes CDR1 MDHEN and CDR2 SYDVKM. The CDR3 is CASRSKLDSNQETQYF. The CDR3 DNA sequence: TGTGCCAGCAGGTCAAAACTGGACTCCAACCAAGAGACCCAGTACTTC.

This sequence joins TRBV11-2 and TRBJ2-1, with 9 bases that match TRBD2. CDR1 is SGHAT and CDR2 is FQNNGV in the germline V gene. The CDR3 contains 16 residues. The V and J ends lost 1 base and 6 bases, in that order; junction bases with no gene match: 7. The CDR3 region is CASSLVVLAGRNEQFF. In DNA, the CDR3 is TGTGCCAGCAGCTTAGTGGTGCTAGCGGGACGCAATGAGCAGTTCTTC. The variable domain in full, with the rest retrieved from reference TRBV11-2 and TRBJ2-1, is EAGVAQSPRYKIIEKRQSVAFWCNPISGHATLYWYQQILGQGPKLLIQFQNNGVVDDSQLPKDRFSAERLKGVDSTLKIQPAKLEDSAVYLCASSLVVLAGRNEQFFGPGTRLTVL.

The chain carries TRBV6-4 and TRBJ1-3, with D unresolved. V lost 5 bases and J 4 bases, leaving 9 bases between the germline ends. The CDR3 consists of 13 residues. Looked up from germline, CDR1 is MRHNA and CDR2 is SNTAGT. The CDR3 loop reads CASSTEPGNTIYF. CDR3 sequence (DNA): TGTGCCAGCAGTACGGAGCCGGGAAACACCATATATTTT.

The chain combines TRBV4-2 with TRBJ2-2, with 8 bases that match TRBD2. This CDR3 has 15 amino acids. With V trimmed by 1 base and J by 6 bases, 4 bases remained unmatched. Germline CDR1 LGHNA, CDR2 YNFKEQ. CDR3 bases: TGTGCCAGCAGCCAAGGGGGACTAGTATCCGGGGAGCTGTTTTTT. Protein product: CASSQGGLVSGELFF.

V is TRBV28 and J is TRBJ1-1, with 7 bases fitting TRBD1. The CDR3 contains 14 residues. Germline lookup yields CDR1 MDHEN and CDR2 SYDVKM. With 5 bases clipped from V and 1 base from J, the junction kept 4 bases outside the gene matches. CDR3 DNA: TGTGCCAGCAGTATACAGGGGAGGAACACTGAAGCTTTCTTT. Residues: CASSIQGRNTEAFF.

This chain uses TRBV11-2 with TRBJ1-1; D remains ambiguous. The CDR3 runs 13 residues. From germline, CDR1 is SGHAT and CDR2 FQNNGV. Deletions cut 0 bases from V and 0 bases from J, with 2 bases between. CDR3 nucleotide sequence: TGTGCCAGCAGCTTAGATATGAACACTGAAGCTTTCTTT. Its protein product is CASSLDMNTEAFF.

This clone was detected only a few times. The rearrangement uses TRBV4-1 and TRBJ2-1; TRBD1 agrees at 7 bases. CDR1 is MGHRA, CDR2 YSYEKL, per germline. The trim removed 4 bases at V and 7 bases at J, leaving 19 bases unmatched. The CDR3 is 18 amino acids. The CDR3, as DNA: TGCGCCAGCAGCCGAAACACTAGACAGGGAGATTCGAGGAATGAGCAGTTCTTC. The encoded protein is CASSRNTRQGDSRNEQFF.

This rearrangement joins TRBV10-2 to TRBJ2-1; D ambiguous. Germline V gene sequence: CDR1 WSHSY, CDR2 SAAADI. The CDR3 contains 11 residues. The ends were cut back, 5 bases at V and 6 bases at J, with 5 bases in the middle. CDR3 in amino acids: CASSSINEQFF. Written as DNA, the CDR3 is TGCGCCAGCAGTTCCATCAATGAGCAGTTCTTC.

This chain connects TRBV5-5 to TRBJ2-5, with 10 nucleotides matching TRBD2. V lost 4 bases and J lost 1; bases outside the gene matches: 16. Looked up from germline, CDR1 is SGHKS and CDR2 is YYEKEE (reference sequence). CDR3 length: 19 amino acids. This chain's CDR3 is CASSILRAGGPSPQETQYF. CDR3 in DNA: TGTGCCAGCAGCATATTGCGAGCGGGAGGGCCCTCTCCCCAAGAGACCCAGTACTTC. Drawing the rest from reference TRBV5-5 and TRBJ2-5, the complete variable domain is DAGVTQSPTHLIKTRGQQVTLRCSPISGHKSVSWYQQVLGQGPQFIFQYYEKEERGRGNFPDRFSARQFPNYSSELNVNALLLGDSALYLCASSILRAGGPSPQETQYFGPGTRLLVL.

The chain uses TRBV18 and TRBJ1-6, with D maybe TRBD1 (5 bases). The CDR3 length is 14 residues. The germline gives CDR1 KGHSH, CDR2 LQKENI. V was clipped by 3 bases and J by 7 bases, with 10 bases between them. CDR3 in amino acids: CASSPPGRNSPLHF. The CDR3 bases are TGTGCCAGCTCACCCCCAGGGAGAAATTCACCCCTCCACTTT.